This TCR beta chain was found in a study of cytotoxic CD8 clonotypes in ibrutinib-treated CLL. As to this clone: Its antigen remains unknown.

Study outcomes and limitations: Circulating CD8+ T-cell counts were tracked by baseline clonality, which exceeded that of age-matched healthy donors. Having risen at ibrutinib response, clonality had fallen back toward baseline by progression. Rare overall, public clonotypes shrank or held steady under therapy. Sustained-remission and progressing patients were not sampled at matched times.

The CDR3 spans 13 residues. V lost 6 bases and J lost 7; bases outside the gene matches: 2. CDR1 is LNHDA, CDR2 SQIVND, per germline (reference sequence). Profiled with immunoSEQ multiplex PCR; TCRdb holds only in-frame clones, not every one. The sample lists approximately 140,000 clones; approximately 80% were seen once. This TCR came from a human donor with chronic lymphocytic leukemia. The V gene is TRBV19, the J gene TRBJ1-4; 10 nucleotides match TRBD1. Material: PBMCs, obtained after 12 months of ibrutinib treatment. The chain's CDR3 is CASRTGGVEKLFF. The CDR3 DNA follows: TGTGCCAGTAGGACAGGGGGCGTTGAAAAACTGTTTTTT.